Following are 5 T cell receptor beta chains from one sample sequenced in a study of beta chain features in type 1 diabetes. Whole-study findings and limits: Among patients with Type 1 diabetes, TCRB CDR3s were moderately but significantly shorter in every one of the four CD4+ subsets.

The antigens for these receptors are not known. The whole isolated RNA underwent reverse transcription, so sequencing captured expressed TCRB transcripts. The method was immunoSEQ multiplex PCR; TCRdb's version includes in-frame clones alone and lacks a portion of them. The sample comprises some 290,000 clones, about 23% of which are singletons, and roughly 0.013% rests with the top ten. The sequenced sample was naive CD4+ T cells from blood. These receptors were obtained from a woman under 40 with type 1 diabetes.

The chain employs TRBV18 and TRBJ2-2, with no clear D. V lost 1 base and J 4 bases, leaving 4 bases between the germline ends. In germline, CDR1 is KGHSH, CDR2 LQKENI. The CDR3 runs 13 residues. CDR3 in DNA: TGTGCCAGCTCACCACAGAGCACCGGGGAGCTGTTTTTT. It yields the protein CASSPQSTGELFF.

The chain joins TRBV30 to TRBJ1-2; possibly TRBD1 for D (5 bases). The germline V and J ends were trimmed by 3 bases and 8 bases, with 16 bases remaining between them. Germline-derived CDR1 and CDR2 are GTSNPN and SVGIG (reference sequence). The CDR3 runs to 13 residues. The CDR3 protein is CAWSDSYSSGYTF. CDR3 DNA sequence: TGTGCCTGGAGCGACAGCTACTCTTCAGGCTACACCTTC.

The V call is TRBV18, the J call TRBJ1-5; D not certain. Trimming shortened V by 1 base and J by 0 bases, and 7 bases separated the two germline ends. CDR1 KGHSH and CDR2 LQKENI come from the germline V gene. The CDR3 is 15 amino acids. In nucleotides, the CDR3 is TGTGCCAGCTCACCACTGCAGGATAGCAATCAGCCCCAGCATTTT. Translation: CASSPLQDSNQPQHF.

The DNA for the CDR3 is TGTGCCAGCAGCTTAGGGGGACTCCAAACCGGGGAGCTGTTTTTT. Protein product: CASSLGGLQTGELFF. This rearrangement joins TRBV7-3 to TRBJ2-2; D might be TRBD2 (6 bases). The CDR3 sequence is 15 residues long. V lost 2 bases and J lost 5, with 12 bases in between. Germline-derived CDR1 and CDR2 are SGHTA and FQGTGA.

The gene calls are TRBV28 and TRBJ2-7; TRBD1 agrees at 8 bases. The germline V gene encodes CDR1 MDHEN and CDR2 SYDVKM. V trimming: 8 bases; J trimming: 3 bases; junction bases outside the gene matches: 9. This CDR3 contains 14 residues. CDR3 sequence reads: CASQVTGGIYEQYF. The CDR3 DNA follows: TGTGCCAGCCAAGTTACAGGGGGAATCTACGAGCAGTACTTC.